The present T cell receptor beta chain was sequenced within a study of long-term antiretroviral therapy in people with HIV. Study-wide results and caveats: Participants lacked recorded data on ART adherence, viral resistance or therapy changes.

This clone was seen once. The antigen remains unidentified. At survey level, the immunoSEQ assay was run in its v3.0 version. Sequencing was performed with immunoSEQ multiplex PCR; in TCRdb, only in-frame clones are kept and a portion is missing. The table lists about 24,000 clones, roughly 96% of them singletons. Germline-derived CDR1 and CDR2 are SGHRS and YFSETQ. Trimming removed 4 bases from V and 5 bases from J, with 10 bases in between. This CDR3 is built from 12 residues. Cryopreserved PBMC, at roughly 0.85-10 million per sample, were present before DNA extraction. The material sequenced was unsorted PBMCs, taken roughly 5.1 years after starting antiretroviral therapy. V is TRBV5-1 and J is TRBJ2-7; D not resolved. The origin of this receptor is a woman aged 45 to 65 with HIV. CDR3 in DNA: TGCGCCAGCAGCACCCCGGATGACGAGCAGTACTTC. Amino acid sequence: CASSTPDDEQYF. Drawing the rest from reference TRBV5-1 and TRBJ2-7, the complete variable domain is KAGVTQTPRYLIKTRGQQVTLSCSPISGHRSVSWYQQTPGQGLQFLFEYFSETQRNKGNFPGRFSGRQFSNSRSEMNVSTLELGDSALYLCASSTPDDEQYFGPGTRLTVT.